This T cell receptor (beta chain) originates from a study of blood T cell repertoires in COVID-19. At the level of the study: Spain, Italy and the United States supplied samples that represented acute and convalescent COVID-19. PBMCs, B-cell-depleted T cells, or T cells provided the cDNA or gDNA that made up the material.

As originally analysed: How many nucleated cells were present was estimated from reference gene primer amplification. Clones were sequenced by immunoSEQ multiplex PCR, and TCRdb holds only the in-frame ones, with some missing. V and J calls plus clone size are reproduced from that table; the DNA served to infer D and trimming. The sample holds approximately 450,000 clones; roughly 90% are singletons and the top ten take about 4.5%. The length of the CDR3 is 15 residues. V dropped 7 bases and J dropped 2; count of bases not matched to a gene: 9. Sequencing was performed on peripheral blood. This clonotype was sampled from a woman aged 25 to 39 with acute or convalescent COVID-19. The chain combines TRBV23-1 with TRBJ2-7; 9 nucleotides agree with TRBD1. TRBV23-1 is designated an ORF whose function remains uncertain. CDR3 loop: CASKAGTGIPYEQYF. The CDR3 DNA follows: TGCGCCAGCAAGGCCGGGACAGGGATCCCCTACGAGCAGTACTTC.